This TCR beta chain was captured by sequencing in a study of patients and donors after allogeneic stem cell transplantation. MiXCR, run by TCRdb on the RT-PCR reads, gives a single entry per CDR3 protein. This table holds some 200,000 distinct CDR3 sequences, around two fifths found once. In germline, CDR1 is SGHTA, CDR2 FQGNSA. J lost 5 bases, V lost 5 bases, and 5 bases had no gene match. The CDR3 has 13 amino acids. The sample consisted of blood, either unsorted or a sorted T cell fraction (not recorded which). This receptor was taken from a human donor who was either an allogeneic HSCT recipient or a stem cell or donor lymphocyte infusion donor (not recorded which). It is not recorded whose cells these are; they may come from a transplant donor. The V gene is TRBV7-2, the J gene TRBJ1-2; 7 nucleotides align to TRBD1. The CDR3 reads CASSPGQEYGYTF. The DNA of the CDR3 is TGTGCCAGCAGCCCAGGACAGGAGTATGGCTACACCTTC. The full variable domain, with the rest looked up from reference TRBV7-2 and TRBJ1-2, is GAGVSQSPSNKVTEKGKDVELRCDPISGHTALYWYRQSLGQGLEFLIYFQGNSAPDKSGLPSDRFSAERTGGSVSTLTIQRTQQEDSAVYLCASSPGQEYGYTFGSGTRLTVV.